The rows below give T cell receptor beta chains drawn from one sample of a study of CD8 T cells in ankylosing spondylitis. A single record per CDR3 protein comes from TCRdb applying MiXCR to the 5' RACE reads. The table records about 270,000 distinct CDR3 sequences, around 32% of them present only once. The sequenced sample was blood, either unsorted or a sorted T cell fraction (not recorded which). The receptors derive from a male donor with ankylosing spondylitis or in good health (not recorded which). Both conserved end residues are part of each CDR3. Each record gives: clone size, V gene, D gene, J gene, CDR3 protein, CDR3 DNA. A D gene is named only where the DNA matches it firmly. The size entry is marked missing in some rows and otherwise reads once, few, many or a size class.

few	TRBV20-1	.	TRBJ2-5	CSNEGGVETQYF	TGCAGTAACGAGGGGGGGGTTGAGACCCAGTACTTC
few	TRBV27	TRBD1	TRBJ2-7	CASRRAGGISHEQYF	TGTGCCAGCAGACGAGCAGGGGGCATCTCCCACGAGCAGTACTTC
many	TRBV29-1	.	TRBJ2-6	CSVTEDSGANVLTF	TGCAGCGTAACAGAGGACTCTGGGGCCAACGTCCTGACTTTC
few	TRBV5-1	.	TRBJ2-2	CASSPGTANTGELFF	TGCGCCAGCAGCCCGGGGACGGCGAACACCGGGGAGCTGTTTTTT
few	TRBV6-5	.	TRBJ2-1	CASSYLGGAPGGNEQFF	TGTGCCAGCAGTTACCTGGGGGGGGCTCCAGGGGGCAATGAGCAGTTCTTC
.	TRBV12-3/TRBV12-4	.	TRBJ2-1	CASSFRDAQFF	TGTGCCAGCAGTTTTCGGGACGCGCAGTTCTTC
.	TRBV5-6	.	TRBJ1-6	CASSMGSYNSPLHF	TGTGCCAGCAGCATGGGGAGCTATAATTCACCCCTCCACTTT
few	TRBV20-1	.	TRBJ1-5	CSASSGRHQPQHF	TGCAGTGCGTCCTCTGGTCGTCATCAGCCCCAGCATTTT
.	TRBV7-9	.	TRBJ2-2	CASSPEGRSGELFF	TGTGCCAGCAGCCCCGAAGGGCGGAGCGGGGAGCTGTTTTTT
.	TRBV4-2	.	TRBJ1-2	CASSQPGSSGHYGYTF	TGTGCCAGCAGCCAACCGGGGTCTTCCGGGCACTATGGCTACACCTTC
.	TRBV4-1	.	TRBJ1-6	CASSQEGGQGGSPLHF	TGCGCCAGCAGCCAAGAAGGTGGTCAGGGCGGGTCACCCCTCCACTTT
few	TRBV12-3/TRBV12-4	.	TRBJ1-2	CASSLAQVYGYTF	TGTGCCAGCAGTTTAGCGCAAGTTTATGGCTACACCTTC
.	TRBV5-1	.	TRBJ2-3	CASSFYGSNTDTQYF	TGCGCCAGCAGCTTTTACGGGTCCAACACAGATACGCAGTATTTT
.	TRBV6-1	TRBD2	TRBJ2-5	CASSELAGGQETQYF	TGTGCCAGCAGTGAACTAGCGGGGGGGCAAGAGACCCAGTACTTC
once	TRBV11-1	.	TRBJ1-6	CASSVGKGQSSYNSPLHF	TGTGCCAGCAGCGTCGGTAAGGGGCAGAGCTCCTATAATTCACCCCTCCACTTT
few	TRBV6-5	.	TRBJ1-5	CASSYLREGGLVNQPQHF	TGTGCCAGCAGTTACTTACGGGAGGGGGGGCTTGTCAATCAGCCCCAGCATTTT
few	TRBV6-9	.	TRBJ2-1	CASCGTANEQFF	TGTGCCAGCTGCGGGACAGCCAATGAGCAGTTCTTC
.	TRBV20-1	.	TRBJ1-1	CSARLIQGRAEAFF	TGCAGTGCTAGATTAATACAGGGTCGGGCTGAAGCTTTCTTT
.	TRBV5-1	.	TRBJ2-3	CASSFPGPDTQYF	TGCGCCAGCAGCTTTCCAGGGCCAGATACGCAGTATTTT
.	TRBV20-1	TRBD1	TRBJ1-2	CSARRGTEGYTF	TGCAGTGCTAGGAGGGGGACAGAAGGCTACACCTTC
once	TRBV7-6	TRBD1	TRBJ1-3	CATRRDSSGNTIYF	TGTGCCACCCGGCGGGACAGCTCTGGAAACACCATATATTTT
.	TRBV7-7	.	TRBJ2-1	CASSLVGPGSEQFF	TGTGCCAGCAGCTTAGTGGGCCCCGGCTCCGAGCAGTTCTTC
.	TRBV30	.	TRBJ2-2	CAWSPPLTRNTGELFF	TGTGCCTGGAGTCCTCCACTGACTCGGAACACCGGGGAGCTGTTTTTT
few	TRBV20-1	TRBD1	TRBJ1-2	CSARDTGVRGYTF	TGCAGTGCTAGAGATACAGGGGTTAGAGGCTACACCTTC
once	TRBV7-8	TRBD1	TRBJ1-5	CASSLAGTGVAQPQHF	TGTGCCAGCAGCTTAGCCGGGACAGGGGTGGCTCAGCCCCAGCATTTT
.	TRBV20-1	.	TRBJ1-2	CSASWGSTNYGYTF	TGCAGTGCTAGCTGGGGCAGTACTAACTATGGCTACACCTTC
.	TRBV3-1	.	TRBJ1-5	CASSQGPRRPQHF	TGTGCCAGCAGCCAAGGGCCCAGGAGGCCCCAGCATTTT
few	TRBV20-1	.	TRBJ2-1	CSARDPSGQQFF	TGCAGTGCTAGAGATCCCTCTGGACAGCAGTTCTTC
.	TRBV2	.	TRBJ2-7	CASTGRGYEQYF	TGTGCCAGCACCGGAAGGGGGTACGAGCAGTACTTC
many	TRBV13	TRBD1	TRBJ2-7	CASSSGQGAYEQYF	TGTGCCAGCAGCTCGGGACAGGGGGCCTACGAGCAGTACTTC
few	TRBV12-3/TRBV12-4	.	TRBJ2-7	CASSILPGVTRYF	TGTGCCAGCAGCATCCTTCCCGGGGTAACTCGGTACTTC
.	TRBV7-2	TRBD2	TRBJ2-5	CASARGLAGSYQETQYF	TGTGCCAGCGCCCGGGGCCTAGCGGGGTCGTACCAAGAGACCCAGTACTTC
few	TRBV7-6	.	TRBJ1-2	CASSLAREGVSGYTF	TGTGCCAGCAGCTTAGCGCGGGAAGGGGTTAGTGGCTACACCTTC
few	TRBV29-1	TRBD2	TRBJ2-1	CSAPGSGVSYNEQFF	TGCAGCGCCCCGGGTAGCGGGGTCTCCTACAATGAGCAGTTCTTC
few	TRBV5-4	TRBD1	TRBJ2-5	CASSWGGTGEETQYF	TGTGCCAGCAGCTGGGGTGGGACAGGGGAAGAGACCCAGTACTTC
.	TRBV19	TRBD1	TRBJ1-2	CASSFRTGEVNYGYTF	TGTGCCAGTAGTTTCCGGACAGGGGAGGTTAACTATGGCTACACCTTC
.	TRBV27	.	TRBJ1-1	CASSATGYTEAFF	TGTGCCAGCAGTGCTACAGGGTACACTGAAGCTTTCTTT
few	TRBV20-1	TRBD2	TRBJ2-1	CSARDWRAGAEQFF	TGCAGTGCTAGAGATTGGCGAGCGGGGGCAGAGCAGTTCTTC
.	TRBV5-1	TRBD1	TRBJ2-7	CASSLRTGGGEQYF	TGCGCCAGCAGCCTAAGGACAGGGGGCGGCGAGCAGTACTTC
few	TRBV12-3/TRBV12-4	.	TRBJ1-1	CASSTERNTEAFF	TGTGCCAGCAGTACAGAGAGGAACACTGAAGCTTTCTTT
.	TRBV5-1	.	TRBJ1-1	CASSLAGGDAFF	TGCGCCAGCAGCTTGGCTGGAGGAGACGCTTTCTTT
few	TRBV10-3	.	TRBJ1-1	CAIKPANTEAFF	TGTGCCATCAAGCCGGCGAACACTGAAGCTTTCTTT
few	TRBV10-3	TRBD2	TRBJ2-7	CAISGVSGGAEQYF	TGTGCCATCAGTGGGGTTAGCGGGGGGGCAGAACAGTACTTC
few	TRBV7-9	.	TRBJ2-7	CASSPTGLEQYF	TGTGCCAGCAGCCCCACAGGGCTCGAGCAGTACTTC
few	TRBV10-3	.	TRBJ1-1	CAISEFWGEGTEAFF	TGTGCCATCAGTGAGTTCTGGGGAGAAGGCACTGAAGCTTTCTTT
.	TRBV5-1	.	TRBJ2-3	CASRVQTSTDTQYF	TGCGCCAGCAGGGTTCAAACTAGCACAGATACGCAGTATTTT
.	TRBV7-3	.	TRBJ2-3	CASSPNTGTDTQYF	TGTGCCAGCAGCCCCAATACAGGGACAGATACGCAGTATTTT
.	TRBV5-1	.	TRBJ1-1	CASSYTGLSGNTEAFF	TGCGCCAGCAGCTACACAGGGTTGAGTGGGAACACTGAAGCTTTCTTT
many	TRBV5-5	TRBD1	TRBJ2-3	CASSSRQGATDTQYF	TGTGCCAGCAGCTCCCGACAGGGAGCCACAGATACGCAGTATTTT
.	TRBV10-3	.	TRBJ2-7	CAITWDGSYEQYF	TGTGCCATAACCTGGGACGGCTCCTACGAGCAGTACTTC
.	TRBV11-2	.	TRBJ2-1	CASSLALGSDEQFF	TGTGCCAGCAGCTTAGCCCTAGGTTCCGATGAGCAGTTCTTC
.	TRBV20-1	.	TRBJ1-3	CSADTLSSGNTIYF	TGCAGTGCCGACACCCTGAGCTCTGGAAACACCATATATTTT
.	TRBV3-1	TRBD1	TRBJ1-6	CASSQTGFEGFGLHF	TGTGCCAGCAGCCAGACAGGGTTTGAGGGGTTCGGCCTCCACTTT
.	TRBV12-3/TRBV12-4	.	TRBJ1-2	CASSYGSYYGYTF	TGTGCCAGCAGTTATGGCAGCTACTATGGCTACACCTTC